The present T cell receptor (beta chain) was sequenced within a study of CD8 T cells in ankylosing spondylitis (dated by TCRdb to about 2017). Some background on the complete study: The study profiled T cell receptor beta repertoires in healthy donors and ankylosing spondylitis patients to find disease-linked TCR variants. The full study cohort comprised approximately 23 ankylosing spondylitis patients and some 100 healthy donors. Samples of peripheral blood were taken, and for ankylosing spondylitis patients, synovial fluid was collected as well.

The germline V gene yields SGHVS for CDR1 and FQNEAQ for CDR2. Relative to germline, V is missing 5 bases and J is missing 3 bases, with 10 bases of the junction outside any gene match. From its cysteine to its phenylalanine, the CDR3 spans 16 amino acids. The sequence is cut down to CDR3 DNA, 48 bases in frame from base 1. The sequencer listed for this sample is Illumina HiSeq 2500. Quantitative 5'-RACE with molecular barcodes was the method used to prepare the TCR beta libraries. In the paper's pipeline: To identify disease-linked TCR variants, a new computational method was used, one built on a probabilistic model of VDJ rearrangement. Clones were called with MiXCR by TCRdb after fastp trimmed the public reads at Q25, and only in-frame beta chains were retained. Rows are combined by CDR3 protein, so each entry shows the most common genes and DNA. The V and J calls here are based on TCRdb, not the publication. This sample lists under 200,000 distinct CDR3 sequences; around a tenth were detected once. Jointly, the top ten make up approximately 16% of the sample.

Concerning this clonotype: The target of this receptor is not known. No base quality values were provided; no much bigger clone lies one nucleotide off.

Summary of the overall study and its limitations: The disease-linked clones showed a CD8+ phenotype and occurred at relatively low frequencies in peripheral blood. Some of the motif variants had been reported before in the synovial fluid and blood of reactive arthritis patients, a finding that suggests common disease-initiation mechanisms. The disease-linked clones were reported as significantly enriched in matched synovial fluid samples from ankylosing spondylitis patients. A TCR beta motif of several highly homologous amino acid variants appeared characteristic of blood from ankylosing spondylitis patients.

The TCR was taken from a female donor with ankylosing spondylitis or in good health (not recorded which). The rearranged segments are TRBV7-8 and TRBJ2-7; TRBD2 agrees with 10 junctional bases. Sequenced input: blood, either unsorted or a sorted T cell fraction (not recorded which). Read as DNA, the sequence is TGTGCCAGCAGCCCTTGGGGGCTAGCGGGAGACTACGAGCAGTACTTC. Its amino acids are CASSPWGLAGDYEQYF. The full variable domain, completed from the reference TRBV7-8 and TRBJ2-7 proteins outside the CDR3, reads GAGVSQSPRYKVAKRGQDVALRCDPISGHVSLFWYQQALGQGPEFLTYFQNEAQLDKSGLPSDRFFAERPEGSVSTLKIQRTQQEDSAVYLCASSPWGLAGDYEQYFGPGTRLTVT.